Shown below are 3 T cell receptor beta chains from a single sample sequenced in a study of T-cell reconstitution after alpha-beta-depleted transplantation in children. A library of TCRbeta sequences, prepared with unique molecular identifiers, was generated. TCRdb itself ran the PCR reads through MiXCR, one entry per CDR3 protein. The data hold 800,000 to 1,000,000 distinct CDR3 sequences, with about 29% observed a single time. Sequenced material: PBMCs, mostly from graft donor cells, taken 360 days after TCRalphabeta/CD19-depleted stem cell transplant. These receptors originate from a boy under two years old who had a stem cell transplant for SCID, so the T cells may come from the graft donor.

This chain links TRBV12-3 or TRBV12-4 with TRBJ2-1; D may correspond to TRBD1 or TRBD2 (5 bases each). V was pared by 7 bases and J by 3 bases, with 10 bases between. This CDR3 is 13 amino acids long. CDR3 sequence reads: CASTTGRYNEQFF. CDR3 sequence (DNA): TGTGCCAGCACTACGGGACGCTACAATGAGCAGTTCTTC.

The chain combines TRBV12-3 or TRBV12-4 with TRBJ2-7, with TRBD1 identical over 9 bases. The CDR3 contains 15 residues. The junction had 9 bases not matched to a gene; V was cut back by 6 bases and J by 3 bases. The CDR3 DNA sequence: TGTGCCAGCAGGGGGGGGACAGGGTATGGCTACGAGCAGTACTTC. Its translation: CASRGGTGYGYEQYF.

This rearrangement joins TRBV4-2 to TRBJ2-7; D gene unclear. Per germline, CDR1 LGHNA and CDR2 YNFKEQ. This CDR3 contains 12 residues. The V gene lost 4 bases and the J gene lost 5 bases, with 9 bases spanning the gap. The DNA of the CDR3 is TGTGCCAGCAGCCCCGGGTTCCACGAGCAGTACTTC. Translation gives CASSPGFHEQYF.